The 16 T cell receptor beta chains reported below all come from one sample, sequenced in a study of T cell repertoires in cytomegalovirus infection. Via MiXCR, TCRdb re-called the reads, giving one row per CDR3 protein. Among around 530,000 distinct CDR3 sequences, less than 30% were seen once, and the ten largest hold less than 15%. Sequencing was carried out using PBMCs. Source of these receptors: a human donor in good health (CMV status not recorded). Some clones in this sample may be carry-over from other donors' samples.

The V call is TRBV5-6, the J call TRBJ1-5; weak D call: TRBD1 (5 bases). The CDR3 loop spans 15 amino acids. Germline loops: CDR1 SGHDT, CDR2 YYEEEE. Trimming pared 2 bases from V and 7 bases from J, leaving 16 bases between. CDR3 protein: CASSLGATGGQPQHF. In nucleotides, the CDR3 is TGTGCCAGCAGCTTAGGGGCAACCGGGGGGCAGCCCCAGCATTTT.

The chain carries TRBV7-9 and TRBJ1-1, with 7 bases identical to TRBD1. The V gene's germline CDR1 is SEHNR and CDR2 FQNEAQ (reference sequence). This CDR3 has 15 residues. The trim removed 4 bases at V and 2 bases at J, leaving 7 bases unmatched. CDR3: CASSSSGTANTEAFF. The CDR3 bases are TGTGCCAGCAGCTCGTCCGGGACAGCAAACACTGAAGCTTTCTTT.

This clonotype was counted between two and nine times. The chain combines TRBV4-3 with TRBJ2-7; TRBD1 agrees at 8 bases. J gave up 3 bases and V 4 bases, and 8 bases lay outside the gene matches. Germline lookup yields CDR1 LGHNA and CDR2 YSLEER. The CDR3 sequence is 15 residues long. The CDR3 loop reads CASSRNPGGIYEQYF. CDR3 coding DNA: TGCGCCAGCAGCCGCAACCCAGGGGGCATCTACGAGCAGTACTTC.

The CDR3: CAIGPSGTGTKTQYF. CDR3 DNA: TGTGCCATAGGCCCCTCCGGGACAGGGACGAAGACCCAGTACTTC. This chain joins TRBV10-3 and TRBJ2-5, with 9 bases identical to TRBD1. The CDR3 loop spans 15 amino acids. V shed 9 bases, J shed 6 bases, and the junction held 14 bases outside the gene matches. Per germline, CDR1 ENHRY and CDR2 SYGVKD.

This clonotype was counted a single time. The chain combines TRBV12-3 or TRBV12-4 with TRBJ1-5, with D possibly being TRBD1 (6 bases). The CDR3 extends over 12 amino acids. Trimming took 8 bases from V and 7 from J, leaving 12 bases between them. CDR3 sequence reads: CASGQSVQPQHF. The CDR3 DNA follows: TGTGCCAGCGGACAGTCTGTACAGCCCCAGCATTTT.

Only a few counts were recorded for this clonotype. This rearrangement joins TRBV7-9 to TRBJ2-1; possible D gene TRBD2, 5 bases. Trimming removed 2 bases from V and 3 bases from J, with 8 bases in between. Germline loops: CDR1 SEHNR, CDR2 FQNEAQ (reference sequence). The CDR3 consists of 14 residues. CDR3 sequence reads: CASSLISDYNEQFF. The DNA for the CDR3 is TGTGCCAGCAGCTTAATTAGCGACTACAATGAGCAGTTCTTC.

This clonotype was recorded at least ten times. The chain carries TRBV7-2 and TRBJ2-7; TRBD2 might be the D (6 bases). Trimming cost V 2 bases and J 6 bases, with 17 bases left between them. This CDR3 has 15 amino acids. CDR1 and CDR2 from the germline V gene are SGHTA and FQGNSA. CDR3 sequence reads: CASSLNRAGKTEQYF. The CDR3 DNA is TGTGCCAGCAGCTTAAATCGAGCGGGCAAGACCGAGCAGTACTTC.

V and J are TRBV4-3 and TRBJ1-5; D gene uncertain. CDR1 is LGHNA and CDR2 is YSLEER in the germline V gene. The CDR3 is made up of 16 amino acids. The V end lost 3 bases, the J end lost 3 bases, and 15 bases lay between the germline ends. This CDR3 reads CASSHSSRVYNQPQHF. The CDR3 DNA is TGCGCCAGCAGCCATTCATCTCGGGTATACAATCAGCCCCAGCATTTT.

V and J are TRBV6-2 or TRBV6-3 and TRBJ2-4, with TRBD2 identical over 8 bases. This CDR3 has 15 residues. Germline-derived CDR1 and CDR2 are MNHEY and SVGEGT. V lost 0 bases and J lost 6; bases outside the gene matches: 4. The CDR3: CASSYSSGSVNIQYF. The DNA for the CDR3 is TGTGCCAGCAGTTACTCCAGCGGGAGTGTAAACATTCAGTACTTC.

A few counts support this clonotype. The gene calls are TRBV7-3 and TRBJ2-6, with D unresolved. The germline V and J ends were trimmed by 0 bases and 4 bases, with 10 bases remaining between them. The CDR3 contains 16 residues. The V gene's germline CDR1 is SGHTA and CDR2 FQGTGA. Here the CDR3 DNA reads TGTGCCAGCAGCTTAACGGGGATGCCCGGGGCCAACGTCCTGACTTTC. It translates to CASSLTGMPGANVLTF.

CDR3 in amino acids: CASRGSIQASTDTQYF. DNA of the CDR3: TGTGCCAGCCGCGGGTCCATCCAGGCGAGCACAGATACGCAGTATTTT. V and J are TRBV5-4 and TRBJ2-3; TRBD2 might be the D (5 bases). The CDR3 has 16 amino acids. V dropped 7 bases and J dropped 0 bases, with 18 bases sitting between them. Germline V gene sequence: CDR1 SGHNT, CDR2 YYREEE (reference sequence).

This clonotype was seen repeatedly, ten times or more. The chain employs TRBV7-2 and TRBJ2-5; D is unresolved. This CDR3 has 13 amino acids. Trimming stripped 5 bases from V and 4 bases from J, with 11 bases between. Looked up from germline, CDR1 is SGHTA and CDR2 is FQGNSA. The CDR3 nucleotides read TGTGCCAGCAGCCGGAAGGCCCGAGAGACCCAGTACTTC. As protein: CASSRKARETQYF.

The rearrangement joins TRBV9 to TRBJ1-5, with D tentatively TRBD1 (6 bases). The V gene's germline CDR1 is SGDLS and CDR2 YYNGEE. Deletions cut 4 bases from V and 0 bases from J, with 11 bases between. The CDR3 is 15 amino acids. CDR3 in amino acids: CASSTGQTSNQPQHF. CDR3 DNA sequence: TGTGCCAGCAGCACAGGACAGACTAGCAATCAGCCCCAGCATTTT.

J is TRBJ1-2 and V is TRBV10-3; a weak D match, TRBD1 (5 bases). Germline V gene sequence: CDR1 ENHRY, CDR2 SYGVKD. V was cut by 0 bases and J by 7 bases, with 12 bases left in between. The CDR3 spans 14 residues. The chain's CDR3 is CAISESMGQPGYTF. The CDR3 nucleotides are TGTGCCATCAGTGAGTCGATGGGGCAGCCTGGCTACACCTTC.

The V and J genes are TRBV3-1 and TRBJ2-7; D is undetermined. This CDR3 is built from 14 residues. The V end lost 0 bases, the J end lost 3 bases, and 9 bases lay between the germline ends. Germline CDR1 reads LGHDT; CDR2 reads YNNKEL (reference sequence). The CDR3 here is CASSQEPSVYEQYF. In DNA, the CDR3 is TGTGCCAGCAGCCAAGAACCGTCAGTCTACGAGCAGTACTTC.

The rearrangement uses TRBV28 and TRBJ2-3; D unclear. Germline-derived CDR1 and CDR2 are MDHEN and SYDVKM. The CDR3 sequence is 14 residues long. V shed 4 bases and J shed 3 bases, with 11 bases lying between them. The chain's CDR3 is CASSSQAKTDTQYF. The CDR3 region has the DNA TGTGCCAGCAGTTCGCAAGCGAAGACAGATACGCAGTATTTT.